These 21 T cell receptor beta chains were sequenced from one sample in a study of metastatic and nonmetastatic thyroid tumors (dated by TCRdb to about 2020). The library was prepared using PCR. Sequencing was performed on an Illumina HiSeq 4000. TCRdb reworked the public reads: Q25 trimming with fastp, MiXCR clone assembly, productive beta chains retained. Across this sample there are 13,000 or so clones, with 24% seen only once. The ten largest clones represent around three fifths of the sample. No treatment had been received by any patient before thyroid surgery. The sample comprised blood. The source of these receptors is a male donor with papillary thyroid cancer or a benign thyroid nodule (not recorded which). Some clones in this sample may be carry-over from other donors' samples.

This chain joins TRBV19 and TRBJ2-3, with D unresolved. The germline gives CDR1 LNHDA, CDR2 SQIVND (reference sequence). The CDR3 is 13 amino acids. Trimming took 7 bases from V and 2 from J, leaving 10 bases between them. The CDR3 spells CASIPGDTDTQYF. DNA for the CDR3: TGTGCCAGTATACCCGGAGACACAGATACGCAGTATTTT.

The chain employs TRBV20-1 and TRBJ2-7, with 9 nucleotides matching TRBD2. CDR3 length: 13 residues. Germline V gene lookup returns CDR1 DFQATT and CDR2 SNEGSKA (reference sequence). Germline trimming cut 2 bases from V and 5 bases from J; bases unmatched to any gene: 4. The chain's CDR3 is CSARNLAGNEQYF. The CDR3 DNA sequence: TGCAGTGCTAGAAATCTAGCGGGAAACGAGCAGTACTTC.

V is TRBV6-5 and J is TRBJ1-2, with D possibly TRBD1 on 5 matching bases. The CDR3 totals 15 residues. Germline CDR1 MNHEY, CDR2 SVGAGI. V shed 0 bases and J shed 5 bases, with 13 bases lying between them. As DNA, the CDR3 is TGTGCCAGCAGTTACTCGGAGACGGGGCTATATGGCTACACCTTC. Protein product: CASSYSETGLYGYTF.

This clone ranks as medium-sized. CDR3 sequence: CAISEEVLAQRYF. CDR3 coding DNA: TGTGCCATCAGTGAGGAGGTTCTGGCTCAGCGGTACTTC. The chain joins TRBV10-3 to TRBJ2-7; no definite D call. Germline assignment: CDR1 ENHRY and CDR2 SYGVKD. V lost 2 bases and J lost 12, with 17 bases in between. The CDR3 consists of 13 residues.

The chain uses TRBV7-8 and TRBJ1-5, with 7 positions matching TRBD1. This CDR3 region has 17 residues. Trimming at V came to 1 base and at J to 8 bases, leaving 14 bases not matched to a gene. The germline gives CDR1 SGHVS, CDR2 FQNEAQ. The CDR3: CASSLGATGAKMEPQHF. CDR3 DNA sequence: TGTGCCAGCAGCTTAGGGGCTACAGGGGCCAAAATGGAGCCCCAGCATTTT.

This clone was seen repeatedly, ten times or more. This rearrangement joins TRBV3-1 to TRBJ1-3, with D perhaps TRBD1 (6 bases). From germline, CDR1 is LGHDT and CDR2 YNNKEL (reference sequence). There are 16 residues in the CDR3. The V gene lost 5 bases and the J gene lost 3 bases, with 17 bases spanning the gap. The CDR3, as DNA: TGTGCCAGCAGCTCCAAGGACAGAAGGGATGGAAACACCATATATTTT. It is translated as CASSSKDRRDGNTIYF. Using reference TRBV3-1 and TRBJ1-3 for the parts outside the CDR3, the full variable domain is DTAVSQTPKYLVTQMGNDKSIKCEQNLGHDTMYWYKQDSKKFLKIMFSYNNKELIINETVPNRFSPKSPDKAHLNLHINSLELGDSAVYFCASSSKDRRDGNTIYFGEGSWLTVV.

The chain links TRBV5-1 to TRBJ2-7, with a weak D call TRBD2 (6 bases). The CDR3 consists of 13 residues. The germline V gene has CDR1 SGHRS and CDR2 YFSETQ. The V end was cut by 1 base, the J end by 3 bases, with 8 bases between. CDR3 coding DNA: TGCGCCAGCAGCTTGAGGAGGGACTACGAGCAGTACTTC. Translated, it gives CASSLRRDYEQYF.

The V call is TRBV20-1, the J call TRBJ2-2; D unclear. This CDR3 has 15 residues. Germline-derived CDR1 and CDR2 are DFQATT and SNEGSKA (reference sequence). Trimming stripped 5 bases from V and 5 bases from J, with 18 bases between. The DNA of the CDR3 is TGCAGTGCTTTCCCCCGAGACTTTCGGACCGGGGAGCTGTTTTTT. It yields the protein CSAFPRDFRTGELFF.

The DNA of the CDR3 is TGTGCCAGTAGTATAAAGAGCTTAGTAAGCAATCAGCCCCAGCATTTT. It translates to CASSIKSLVSNQPQHF. The chain has TRBV19 and TRBJ1-5; D unresolved. The CDR3 has 16 residues. Germline CDR1 reads LNHDA; CDR2 reads SQIVND (reference sequence). The ends were cut back, 2 bases at V and 1 base at J, with 12 bases in the middle.

This clone is medium-sized (0.01 to 0.1%) in the sample. The chain combines TRBV2 with TRBJ2-7, with 12 bases identical to TRBD1. CDR3 length: 15 residues. Germline V lookup: CDR1 SNHLY, CDR2 FYNNEI. V was pared by 6 bases and J by 7 bases, with 10 bases of the junction left unmatched. CDR3 in DNA: TGTGCCAGCAGCTCCCAGGGACAGGGGGCTAAAGAGCAGTACTTC. It encodes CASSSQGQGAKEQYF. The whole variable domain, remainder taken from reference TRBV2 and TRBJ2-7, is EPEVTQTPSHQVTQMGQEVILRCVPISNHLYFYWYRQILGQKVEFLVSFYNNEISEKSEIFDDQFSVERPDGSNFTLKIRSTKLEDSAMYFCASSSQGQGAKEQYFGPGTRLTVT.

The chain uses TRBV7-2 and TRBJ1-2; D gene ambiguous. In germline, CDR1 is SGHTA, CDR2 FQGNSA. V lost 4 bases, J lost 10 bases, and 19 bases lay in between. This CDR3 comprises 14 residues. The CDR3 coding sequence is TGTGCCAGCAGCTCCGTGGGGATTCGGATGGACTACACCTTC. It yields the protein CASSSVGIRMDYTF. The full variable domain, with the rest looked up from reference TRBV7-2 and TRBJ1-2, is GAGVSQSPSNKVTEKGKDVELRCDPISGHTALYWYRQSLGQGLEFLIYFQGNSAPDKSGLPSDRFSAERTGGSVSTLTIQRTQQEDSAVYLCASSSVGIRMDYTFGSGTRLTVV.

This clone was counted ten times or more. This chain connects TRBV30 to TRBJ2-6; no clear D. The CDR3 runs 14 residues. V lost 6 bases, J lost 0 bases, and 9 bases lay in between. In germline, CDR1 is GTSNPN, CDR2 SVGIG (reference sequence). In DNA, the CDR3 is TGTGCCTGCCCTCCAGCCTCTGGGGCCAACGTCCTGACTTTC. It yields the protein CACPPASGANVLTF.

At least ten counts were recorded for this clone. The conserved phenylalanine or tryptophan is not found at the CDR3 terminus, so this likely reflects a read error. The chain combines TRBV28 with TRBJ1-5; no clear D. Trimming left V 6 bases short and J 4 bases short, with 10 bases between. Germline values: CDR1 MDHEN, CDR2 SYDVKM. The CDR3 is made up of 13 amino acids. CDR3 in amino acids: CASSLRSNQPQHK. As DNA, the CDR3 is TGTGCCAGCAGCCTCCGATCGAATCAGCCCCAGCATAAA.

V and J are TRBV7-8 and TRBJ1-6; 9 bases match TRBD1. CDR3 length equals 15 residues. The germline V gene encodes CDR1 SGHVS and CDR2 FQNEAQ. The J segment lost 7 bases and the V segment lost 1 base, leaving 2 bases of the junction unmatched. CDR3 coding DNA: TGTGCCAGCAGCTTAGGGGGGACAGGGAATTCACCCCTCCACTTT. Protein: CASSLGGTGNSPLHF.

This clone was picked up a small number of times. The chain uses TRBV27 and TRBJ2-1, with a tentative D call TRBD2 (6 bases). Germline V gene sequence: CDR1 MNHEY, CDR2 SMNVEV (reference sequence). Trimming removed 1 base from V and 0 bases from J, with 19 bases in between. The CDR3 has 19 amino acids. The DNA of the CDR3 is TGTGCCAGCAGTTTATACCCGCTTCGGGGGTATGCCTCCTACAATGAGCAGTTCTTC. Its translation: CASSLYPLRGYASYNEQFF.

The chain recombines TRBV12-3 or TRBV12-4 with TRBJ2-3; 10 nucleotides match TRBD2. There are 14 residues in the CDR3. V shed 6 bases and J 3 bases; nucleotides not matched to a gene: 3. In DNA, the CDR3 is TGTGCCAGCAGCGGGACTAGCGTAACAGATACGCAGTATTTT. It specifies CASSGTSVTDTQYF.

About this clone: The CDR3 carries no conserved terminal phenylalanine or tryptophan, so it likely arises from a read error. The CDR3 DNA reads as TGCAGTGCTAGAGATCGAGCAGGCCGTGGCTACACCTTA. It is translated as CSARDRAGRGYTL. This sequence joins TRBV20-1 and TRBJ1-2; D remains ambiguous. Germline V gives CDR1 DFQATT, CDR2 SNEGSKA (reference sequence). The CDR3 has 13 amino acids. V was clipped by 0 bases and J by 7 bases, with 12 bases between them.

This clone was seen more than once but under ten times. The chain recombines TRBV2 with TRBJ1-1; D is unclear. The CDR3 sequence is 11 residues long. The ends were cut back, 5 bases at V and 8 bases at J, with 9 bases in the middle. Germline V gene lookup returns CDR1 SNHLY and CDR2 FYNNEI. CDR3 region: CASSRAGEAFF. DNA for the CDR3: TGTGCCAGCAGTCGGGCCGGCGAAGCTTTCTTT.

The chain uses TRBV7-2 and TRBJ2-7; 7 bases map to TRBD2. The CDR3 has 14 amino acids. Germline V gene sequence: CDR1 SGHTA, CDR2 FQGNSA. Trimming removed 5 bases from V and 3 bases from J; junction bases left unmatched: 7. CDR3 amino acids: CASSIQGTNYEQYF. For the CDR3, the DNA is TGTGCCAGCAGCATACAAGGGACTAACTACGAGCAGTACTTC.

Ten or more counts support this clone. This chain joins TRBV2 and TRBJ2-7; no clear D gene. The germline CDR1 and CDR2 sequences are SNHLY and FYNNEI. The CDR3 runs to 12 residues. V was pared by 4 bases and J by 7 bases, with 11 bases between. This CDR3 is CASSAYLEEQYF. The CDR3 bases are TGTGCCAGCAGTGCTTACTTGGAAGAGCAGTACTTC.

The chain is built from TRBV6-6 and TRBJ2-2; D gene uncertain. The length of the CDR3 is 14 residues. Germline V gene lookup returns CDR1 MNHNY and CDR2 SVGAGI (reference sequence). V was trimmed by 0 bases and J by 5 bases, leaving 7 bases between them. CDR3 coding DNA: TGTGCCAGCAGTTACTCGACTGAGACCGGGGAGCTGTTTTTT. Translation gives CASSYSTETGELFF.